The next 10 T cell receptor beta chains were all read from a single sample in a study of T cells in Graves' hyperthyroidism and ophthalmopathy. RNA transcripts served as the template for amplifying TCR beta CDR3 regions. Researchers ran a first-round RT-PCR on the TCR CDR3 using the HTBI primer set. From the multiplex PCR reads, TCRdb called clonotypes with MiXCR, one entry per CDR3 protein. In the table there are about 400,000 distinct CDR3 sequences, approximately 25% of which are singletons. The sequencing sample was made of blood. Source of these receptors: a man aged 45-60 years with Graves' hyperthyroidism.

In its sample, this clonotype was seen many times. The chain uses TRBV6-1 and TRBJ2-5, with 7 nucleotides matching TRBD1. V lost 6 bases to trimming and J lost 0 bases; unmatched junction nucleotides: 4. This CDR3 has 14 residues. Germline V gene sequence: CDR1 MNHNS, CDR2 SASEGT. This CDR3 is CASSPQGYQETQYF. In DNA, the CDR3 is TGTGCCAGCAGCCCACAGGGGTACCAAGAGACCCAGTACTTC.

This clonotype has more than one count but fewer than ten. This chain links TRBV7-9 with TRBJ1-3, with 10 nucleotides matching TRBD1. Trimming removed 2 bases from V and 6 bases from J; junction bases left unmatched: 7. From germline, CDR1 is SEHNR and CDR2 FQNEAQ (reference sequence). CDR3 length: 16 amino acids. The CDR3 coding sequence is TGTGCCAGCAGCTTAACGACAGGGGGCATTAAAAACACCATATATTTT. This gives the protein CASSLTTGGIKNTIYF.

The V and J genes are TRBV20-1 and TRBJ1-2; D is uncertain. Trimming took off 6 bases at V and 4 bases at J, with 9 bases between the two ends. Germline V lookup: CDR1 DFQATT, CDR2 SNEGSKA (reference sequence). CDR3 length: 11 residues. In nucleotides, the CDR3 is TGCAGTGCCCCTACTCTCTATGGCTACACCTTC. It translates to CSAPTLYGYTF.

This chain connects TRBV20-1 to TRBJ2-5, with TRBD2 matching over 7 bases. The CDR3 consists of 15 residues. The V segment lost 6 bases and the J segment 4 bases; nucleotides outside the gene matches: 14. Germline CDR1 is DFQATT and CDR2 is SNEGSKA (reference sequence). The CDR3 DNA reads TGCAGTGCCCGGGTGAACGGGAGGAGAGGAGAGACCCAGTACTTC. Translating it yields CSARVNGRRGETQYF.

The table lists this clonotype with a few counts. The junction differs from germline at one of its ends, possibly a read error. The V gene is TRBV7-2, the J gene TRBJ2-7; perhaps TRBD2 as D (6 bases). This CDR3 comprises 14 residues. CDR1 is SGHTA and CDR2 is FQGNSA in the germline V gene. DNA for the CDR3: TGTGCCAGCAGCTGGGACGGGGGATGGGGCGAGCAGTGCTTC. Translating gives CASSWDGGWGEQCF. The variable domain in full, with the rest retrieved from reference TRBV7-2 and TRBJ2-7, is GAGVSQSPSNKVTEKGKDVELRCDPISGHTALYWYRQSLGQGLEFLIYFQGNSAPDKSGLPSDRFSAERTGGSVSTLTIQRTQQEDSAVYLCASSWDGGWGEQCFGPGTRLTVT.

The V and J genes are TRBV6-1 and TRBJ2-7; no reliable D call. The CDR3 covers 14 residues. Germline values: CDR1 MNHNS, CDR2 SASEGT. V lost 4 bases to trimming and J lost 2 bases, with 12 bases between them. The CDR3 here is CASSADIQTYEQYF. CDR3 sequence (DNA): TGTGCCAGCAGTGCTGACATCCAGACCTACGAGCAGTACTTC.

This clonotype has only a few counts. CDR3 sequence (DNA): TGTGCCAGCAGTTTAATGGGACAGGGGTTGGACAATGAGCAGTTCTTC. Translating gives CASSLMGQGLDNEQFF. J is TRBJ2-1 and V is TRBV28, with 10 bases matching TRBD1. There are 16 residues in the CDR3. The ends lost 2 bases at V and 5 bases at J; junction bases unmatched: 6. The germline V gene has CDR1 MDHEN and CDR2 SYDVKM.

This clonotype was detected many times. This chain links TRBV12-3 or TRBV12-4 with TRBJ2-1; 12 nucleotides align to TRBD2. CDR3 length equals 18 residues. The V segment lost 4 bases and the J segment 5 bases; nucleotides outside the gene matches: 12. Here the CDR3 reads CASSSGTSGPLRNNEQFF. Here the CDR3 DNA reads TGTGCCAGCAGTTCAGGGACTAGCGGGCCTCTCAGGAACAATGAGCAGTTCTTC.

There are many counts of this clonotype. The chain uses TRBV28 and TRBJ1-1, with D unresolved. The CDR3 is made up of 12 amino acids. V was clipped by 2 bases and J by 8 bases, with 9 bases between them. Germline V gene lookup returns CDR1 MDHEN and CDR2 SYDVKM. CDR3 region: CASSLMLGEAFF. CDR3 in DNA: TGTGCCAGCAGTTTAATGTTGGGGGAAGCTTTCTTT.

This clonotype was detected many times. The V and J genes are TRBV2 and TRBJ2-5, with D possibly matching TRBD2 (5 bases). Germline assignment: CDR1 SNHLY and CDR2 FYNNEI. This CDR3 spans 15 amino acids. Between the trimmed V and J ends, which lost 3 bases and 3 bases, there was a span of 14 bases. The CDR3, as DNA: TGTGCCAGCAGTGAGCGGGCTGGACCTAAAGAGACCCAGTACTTC. Residues: CASSERAGPKETQYF. The whole variable domain, remainder taken from reference TRBV2 and TRBJ2-5, is EPEVTQTPSHQVTQMGQEVILRCVPISNHLYFYWYRQILGQKVEFLVSFYNNEISEKSEIFDDQFSVERPDGSNFTLKIRSTKLEDSAMYFCASSERAGPKETQYFGPGTRLLVL.